This T cell receptor (beta chain) originates from a study of T-cell memory formation after mild COVID-19. General study results and limits: Mainly in CM and EM were contracting CD4+ clones; CD8+ were in EMRA. SARS-CoV-2 specificity of second-wave clones peaking day 37 was unconfirmed.

This clonotype turned up a few times. Its antigen is currently unknown. Germline-derived CDR1 and CDR2 are SGHRS and YFSETQ. V shed 0 bases and J 5 bases; nucleotides not matched to a gene: 5. The CDR3 is made up of 14 amino acids. Constant-segment primers served in 5'RACE that generated TCR alpha and TCR beta cDNA libraries bearing sample barcodes and UMIs. In TCRdb, the 5' RACE reads were re-called with MiXCR into one record per CDR3 protein. The sample carries about 290,000 distinct CDR3 sequences, about 15% recorded once. J is TRBJ2-7 and V is TRBV5-1; TRBD1 matches 7 bases. The sequence was collected from a man aged 18-30 years who had mild COVID-19 (a few samples of this study predate the infection). Cell type and time point are not known. What was sequenced was PBMCs or a T cell subset sorted from them (not recorded which). CDR3 DNA sequence: TGCGCCAGCAGCTTGGGTGACAGGGCCAACGAGCAGTACGTC. This gives the protein CASSLGDRANEQYV.